This T cell receptor (beta chain) emerged from a study of CD8 T cells in Susac syndrome. Study-level findings and limits: The study's TCR sequencing and HLA analysis drew on a certain number of individuals. That number was acknowledged as relatively small.

A word on this clonotype: What it recognizes is unknown.

CDR1 LGHDT and CDR2 YNNKEL come from the germline V gene (reference sequence). The length of the CDR3 is 13 residues. The V gene end was trimmed by 4 bases and the J gene end by 4 bases; junction bases not matched to a gene: 2. TCR beta from blood CD8+ and CD4+ T cells was sequenced. Both CD4+ and CD8+ T cells were negatively isolated, and TEMRA cells underwent FACS enrichment. The RNA, 0.5 to 1 ug, was put through reverse transcription using random hexamers. TCRdb itself ran the immunoSEQ multiplex PCR reads through MiXCR, one entry per CDR3 protein. The sample includes roughly 70,000 distinct CDR3 sequences, nearly 96% of them seen just once.

This sequence originates from a human donor with multiple sclerosis. The chain recombines TRBV3-1 with TRBJ1-2; 8 bases agree with TRBD1. Sequenced sample: CD4+ T cells from PBMCs. The CDR3 region is CASSLDRGYGYTF. CDR3 in DNA: TGTGCCAGCAGCCTCGACAGGGGCTATGGCTACACCTTC.